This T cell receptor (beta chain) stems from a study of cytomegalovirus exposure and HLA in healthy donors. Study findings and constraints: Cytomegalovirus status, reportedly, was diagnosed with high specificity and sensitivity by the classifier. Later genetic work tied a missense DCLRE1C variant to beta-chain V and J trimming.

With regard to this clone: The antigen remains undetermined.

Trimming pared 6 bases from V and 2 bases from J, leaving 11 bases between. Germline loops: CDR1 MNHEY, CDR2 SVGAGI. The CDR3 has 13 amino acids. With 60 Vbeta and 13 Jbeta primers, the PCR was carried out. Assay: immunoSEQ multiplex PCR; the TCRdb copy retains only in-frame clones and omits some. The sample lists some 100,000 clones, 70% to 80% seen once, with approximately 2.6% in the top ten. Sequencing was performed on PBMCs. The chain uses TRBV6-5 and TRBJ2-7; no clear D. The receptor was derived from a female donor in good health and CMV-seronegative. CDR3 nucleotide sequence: TGTGCCAGCAGCTCCGGGTTGACCTACGAGCAGTACTTC. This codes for CASSSGLTYEQYF.